Listed below are T cell receptor beta chains from one sample, sequenced in a study of CD8+CD57+ T cells in acquired aplastic anemia. Using its own MiXCR run on the reads, TCRdb lists one record per CDR3 protein. This table holds around 200,000 distinct CDR3 sequences, approximately 48% found once. The sequenced sample consisted of sorted CD4+, CD8+, or CD8+CD57+ T cells (not recorded which) from PBMCs. The origin of the receptors is a human donor with aplastic anemia. Each CDR3 is given with its conserved first and last residue. The D gene is left open where the match is weak. Only some rows state a clone size, as once, few, many or a class for expanded clones.

V	size	J	D	CDR3	DNA
TRBV12-3/TRBV12-4	NA	TRBJ2-1	TRBD2	CASSLDTSVFYNEQFF	TGTGCCAGCAGTTTAGATACTAGCGTCTTTTACAATGAGCAGTTCTTC
TRBV24-1	few	TRBJ1-5	NA	CAPGPRYKPQHF	TGTGCCCCTGGGCCCAGATACAAGCCCCAGCATTTT
TRBV11-2	NA	TRBJ1-6	NA	CASKWDLSSYNSPLHF	TGTGCCAGCAAGTGGGACCTGAGCTCCTATAATTCACCCCTCCACTTT
TRBV29-1	NA	TRBJ2-5	NA	CSVEFWGDQYF	TGCAGCGTTGAGTTTTGGGGGGACCAGTACTTC
TRBV18	few	TRBJ1-5	NA	CASSPDDNQPQHF	TGTGCCAGCTCACCAGACGACAATCAGCCCCAGCATTTT
TRBV20-1	many	TRBJ1-2	NA	CSVTKQGVGYTF	TGCAGTGTCACGAAACAGGGAGTGGGCTACACCTTC
TRBV20-1	NA	TRBJ2-5	NA	CSAREQETQYF	TGCAGTGCTAGAGAACAAGAGACCCAGTACTTC
TRBV10-3	NA	TRBJ2-3	NA	CAISGAGPDTQYF	TGTGCCATCAGTGGCGCGGGGCCAGATACGCAGTATTTT
TRBV11-2	few	TRBJ1-5	TRBD1	CASSTSGDSYQPQHF	TGTGCCAGCAGCACATCCGGGGACAGCTATCAGCCCCAGCATTTT
TRBV12-3/TRBV12-4	NA	TRBJ2-7	TRBD2	CASSPQLAGGPYGQYF	TGTGCCAGCAGTCCCCAACTAGCGGGGGGGCCCTACGGGCAGTACTTC
TRBV5-1	NA	TRBJ2-7	NA	CASTELDSYEQYF	TGCGCCAGCACAGAATTAGACTCCTACGAGCAGTACTTC
TRBV29-1	NA	TRBJ2-7	TRBD2	CSVELAGEYEQYF	TGCAGCGTCGAACTAGCGGGAGAGTACGAGCAGTACTTC
TRBV30	few	TRBJ2-3	TRBD1	CAWGRDRGGADTQYF	TGTGCCTGGGGCCGGGACAGGGGGGGAGCGGATACGCAGTATTTT
TRBV20-1	many	TRBJ1-2	TRBD1	CSARDRVYYGYTF	TGCAGTGCTCGGGACAGGGTCTACTATGGCTACACCTTC
TRBV12-5	NA	TRBJ2-2	NA	CASGLRGELFF	TGTGCTAGTGGTTTGCGCGGGGAGCTGTTTTTT
TRBV6-5	many	TRBJ2-7	NA	CASSYKIQGTYEQYF	TGTGCCAGCAGTTATAAAATACAGGGAACCTACGAGCAGTACTTC
TRBV18	once	TRBJ2-7	TRBD1	CVSSGTTGGNEQYF	TGTGTCAGCTCGGGAACGACAGGGGGCAACGAGCAGTACTTC
TRBV7-2	few	TRBJ2-7	NA	CASSRPGNEQYF	TGTGCCAGCAGCCGCCCTGGAAACGAGCAGTACTTC
TRBV4-1	many	TRBJ2-7	TRBD2	CASSQESGGGLEQYF	TGCGCCAGCAGCCAAGAATCCGGGGGGGGCCTCGAGCAGTACTTC
TRBV14	NA	TRBJ1-2	TRBD1	CASSQVGGRGGGGYTF	TGTGCCAGCAGCCAAGTCGGCGGGAGAGGGGGCGGTGGCTACACCTTC
TRBV2	NA	TRBJ1-3	TRBD1	CASRQGDSGNTIYF	TGTGCCAGTCGACAGGGCGACTCTGGAAACACCATATATTTT
TRBV12-3/TRBV12-4	many	TRBJ2-2	TRBD2	CASSLSSGPTGELFF	TGTGCCAGCAGTTTATCTAGCGGGCCTACGGGGGAGCTGTTTTTT
TRBV20-1	NA	TRBJ1-1	NA	CSARVRSEAFF	TGCAGTGCTAGAGTCAGGTCTGAAGCTTTCTTT
TRBV19	NA	TRBJ2-7	NA	CASSMSPWDEQYF	TGTGCCAGTAGTATGTCCCCGTGGGACGAGCAGTACTTC
TRBV20-1	NA	TRBJ1-4	TRBD1	CSAMGQGTNEKLFF	TGCAGTGCTATGGGACAGGGAACTAATGAAAAACTGTTTTTT